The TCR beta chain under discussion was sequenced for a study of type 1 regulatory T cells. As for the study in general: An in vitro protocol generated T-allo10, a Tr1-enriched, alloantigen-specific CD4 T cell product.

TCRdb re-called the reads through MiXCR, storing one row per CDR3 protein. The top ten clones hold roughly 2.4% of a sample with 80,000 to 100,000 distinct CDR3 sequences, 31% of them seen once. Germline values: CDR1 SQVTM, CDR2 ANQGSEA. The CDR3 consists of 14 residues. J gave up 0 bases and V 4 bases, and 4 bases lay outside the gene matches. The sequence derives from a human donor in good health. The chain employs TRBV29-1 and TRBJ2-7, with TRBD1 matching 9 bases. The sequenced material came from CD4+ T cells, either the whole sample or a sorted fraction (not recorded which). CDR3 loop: CSVAGTGSSYEQYF. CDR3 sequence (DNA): TGCAGCGTTGCCGGGACAGGGAGCTCCTACGAGCAGTACTTC.